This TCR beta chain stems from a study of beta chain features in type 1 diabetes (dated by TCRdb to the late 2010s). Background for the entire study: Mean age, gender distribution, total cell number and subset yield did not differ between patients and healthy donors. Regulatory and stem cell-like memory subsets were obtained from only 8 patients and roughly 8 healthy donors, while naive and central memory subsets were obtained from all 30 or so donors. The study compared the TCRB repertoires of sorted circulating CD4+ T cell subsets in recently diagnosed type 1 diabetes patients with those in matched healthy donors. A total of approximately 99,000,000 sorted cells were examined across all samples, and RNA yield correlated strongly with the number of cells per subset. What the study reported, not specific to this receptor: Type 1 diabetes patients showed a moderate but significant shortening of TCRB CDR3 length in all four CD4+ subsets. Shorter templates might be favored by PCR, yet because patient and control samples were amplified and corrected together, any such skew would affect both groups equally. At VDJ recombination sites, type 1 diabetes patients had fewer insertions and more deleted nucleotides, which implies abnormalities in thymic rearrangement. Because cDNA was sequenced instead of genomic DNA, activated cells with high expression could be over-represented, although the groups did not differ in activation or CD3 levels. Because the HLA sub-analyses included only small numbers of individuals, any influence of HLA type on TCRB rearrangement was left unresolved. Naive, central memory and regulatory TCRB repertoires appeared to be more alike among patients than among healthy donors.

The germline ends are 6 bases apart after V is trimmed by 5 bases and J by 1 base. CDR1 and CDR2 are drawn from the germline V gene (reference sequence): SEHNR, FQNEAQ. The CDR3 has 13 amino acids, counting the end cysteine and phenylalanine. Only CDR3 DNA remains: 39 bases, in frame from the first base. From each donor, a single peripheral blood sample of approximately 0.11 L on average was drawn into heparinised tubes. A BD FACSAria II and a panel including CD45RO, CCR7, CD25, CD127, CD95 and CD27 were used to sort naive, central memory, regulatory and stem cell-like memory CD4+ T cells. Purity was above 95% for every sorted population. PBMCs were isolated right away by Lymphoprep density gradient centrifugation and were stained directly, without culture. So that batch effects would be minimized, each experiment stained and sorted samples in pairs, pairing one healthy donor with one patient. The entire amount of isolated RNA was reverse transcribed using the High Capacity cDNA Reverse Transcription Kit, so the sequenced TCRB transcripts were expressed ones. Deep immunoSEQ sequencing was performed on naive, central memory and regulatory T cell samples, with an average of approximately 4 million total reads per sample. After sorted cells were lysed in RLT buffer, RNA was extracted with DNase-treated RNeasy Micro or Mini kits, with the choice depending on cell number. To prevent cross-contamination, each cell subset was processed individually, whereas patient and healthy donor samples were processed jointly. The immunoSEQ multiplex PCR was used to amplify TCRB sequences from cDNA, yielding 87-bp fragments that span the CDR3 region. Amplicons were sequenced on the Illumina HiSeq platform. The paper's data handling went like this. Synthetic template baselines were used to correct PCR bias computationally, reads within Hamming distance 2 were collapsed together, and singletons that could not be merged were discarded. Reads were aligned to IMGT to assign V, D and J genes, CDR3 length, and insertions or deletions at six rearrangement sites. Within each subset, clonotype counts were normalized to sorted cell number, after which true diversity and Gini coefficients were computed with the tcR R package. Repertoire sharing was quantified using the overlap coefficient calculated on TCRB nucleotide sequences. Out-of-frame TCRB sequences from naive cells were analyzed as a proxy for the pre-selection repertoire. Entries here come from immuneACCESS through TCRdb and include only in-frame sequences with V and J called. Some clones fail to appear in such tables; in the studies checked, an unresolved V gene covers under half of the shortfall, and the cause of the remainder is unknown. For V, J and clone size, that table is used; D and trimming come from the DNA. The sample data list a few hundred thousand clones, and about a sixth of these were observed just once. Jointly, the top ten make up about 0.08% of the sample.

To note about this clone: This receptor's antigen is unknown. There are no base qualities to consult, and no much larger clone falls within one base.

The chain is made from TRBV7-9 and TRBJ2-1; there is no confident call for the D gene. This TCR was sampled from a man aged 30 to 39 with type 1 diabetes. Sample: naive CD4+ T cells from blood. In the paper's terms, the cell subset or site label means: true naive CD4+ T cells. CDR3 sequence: CASSTLSYNEQFF. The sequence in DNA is TGTGCCAGCAGCACGTTGTCCTACAATGAGCAGTTCTTC.